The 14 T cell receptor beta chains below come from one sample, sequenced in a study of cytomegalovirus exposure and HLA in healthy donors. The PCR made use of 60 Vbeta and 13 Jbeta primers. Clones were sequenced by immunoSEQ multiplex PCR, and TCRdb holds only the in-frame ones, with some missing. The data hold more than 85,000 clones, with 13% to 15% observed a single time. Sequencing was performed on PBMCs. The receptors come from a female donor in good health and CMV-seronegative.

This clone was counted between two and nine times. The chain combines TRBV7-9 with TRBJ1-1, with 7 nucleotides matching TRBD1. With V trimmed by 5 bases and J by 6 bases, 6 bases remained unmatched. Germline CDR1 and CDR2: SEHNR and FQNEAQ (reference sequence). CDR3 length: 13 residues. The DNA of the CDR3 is TGTGCCAGCAGCGGAGCCGGGACAGCTGAAGCTTTCTTT. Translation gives CASSGAGTAEAFF.

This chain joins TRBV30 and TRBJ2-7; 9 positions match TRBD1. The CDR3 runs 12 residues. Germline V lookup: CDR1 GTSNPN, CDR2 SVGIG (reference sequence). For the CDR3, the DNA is TGTGCATGCACGGGGACAGGGCATAAGCAGTACTTC. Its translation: CACTGTGHKQYF.

Written as DNA, the CDR3 is TGCGCCAGCACAAGACAGGTAGGGAACACTGAAGCTTTCTTT. Translated, it gives CASTRQVGNTEAFF. V and J are TRBV5-1 and TRBJ1-1; TRBD1 is a possible D gene (6 bases). This CDR3 spans 14 amino acids. Germline assignment: CDR1 SGHRS and CDR2 YFSETQ. V was clipped by 6 bases and J by 1 base, with 13 bases between them.

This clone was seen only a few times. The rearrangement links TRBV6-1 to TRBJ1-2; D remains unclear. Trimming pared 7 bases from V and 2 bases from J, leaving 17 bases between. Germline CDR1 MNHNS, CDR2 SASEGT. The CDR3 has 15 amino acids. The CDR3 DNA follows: TGTGCCAGCACCCCCCGAAGAGGGCAGAACTATGGCTACACCTTC. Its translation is CASTPRRGQNYGYTF.

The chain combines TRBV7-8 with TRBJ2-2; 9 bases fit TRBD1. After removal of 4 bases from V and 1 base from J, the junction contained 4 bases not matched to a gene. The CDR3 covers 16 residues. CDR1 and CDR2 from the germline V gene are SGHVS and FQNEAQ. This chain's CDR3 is CASSSRDRENTGELFF. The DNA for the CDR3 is TGTGCCAGCAGCTCTCGGGACAGGGAGAACACCGGGGAGCTGTTTTTT.

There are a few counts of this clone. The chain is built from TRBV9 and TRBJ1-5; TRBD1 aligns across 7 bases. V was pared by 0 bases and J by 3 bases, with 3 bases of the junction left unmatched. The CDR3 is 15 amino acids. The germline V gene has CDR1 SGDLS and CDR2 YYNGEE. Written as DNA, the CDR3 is TGTGCCAGCAGCGTAGGAGGGGGCCCCAATCAGCCCCAGCATTTT. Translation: CASSVGGGPNQPQHF. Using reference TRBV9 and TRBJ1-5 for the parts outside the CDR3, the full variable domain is DSGVTQTPKHLITATGQRVTLRCSPRSGDLSVYWYQQSLDQGLQFLIQYYNGEERAKGNILERFSAQQFPDLHSELNLSSLELGDSALYFCASSVGGGPNQPQHFGDGTRLSIL.

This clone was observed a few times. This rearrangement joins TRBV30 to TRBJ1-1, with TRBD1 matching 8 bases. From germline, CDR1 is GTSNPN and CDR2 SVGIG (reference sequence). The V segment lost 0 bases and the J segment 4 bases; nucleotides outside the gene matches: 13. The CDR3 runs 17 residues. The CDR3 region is CAWSVSSFGQGFTEAFF. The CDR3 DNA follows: TGTGCCTGGAGTGTAAGTTCCTTTGGACAGGGATTCACTGAAGCTTTCTTT.

The CDR3 protein is CASMLRGGYEQYF. CDR3 in DNA: TGCGCCAGCATGTTACGGGGGGGCTACGAGCAGTACTTC. The chain employs TRBV5-1 and TRBJ2-5; TRBD2 matches 8 bases. The closer fit of TRBJ2-7 to the DNA end suggests the J call may be wrong. The CDR3 sequence is 13 residues long. Germline lookup yields CDR1 SGHRS and CDR2 YFSETQ.

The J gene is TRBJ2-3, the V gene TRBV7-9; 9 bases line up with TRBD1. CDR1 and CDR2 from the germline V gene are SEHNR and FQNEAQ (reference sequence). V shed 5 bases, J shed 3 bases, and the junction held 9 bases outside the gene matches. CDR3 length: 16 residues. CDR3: CASSPPGTGRTDTQYF. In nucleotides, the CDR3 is TGTGCCAGCAGCCCCCCCGGGACAGGGAGGACAGATACGCAGTATTTT.

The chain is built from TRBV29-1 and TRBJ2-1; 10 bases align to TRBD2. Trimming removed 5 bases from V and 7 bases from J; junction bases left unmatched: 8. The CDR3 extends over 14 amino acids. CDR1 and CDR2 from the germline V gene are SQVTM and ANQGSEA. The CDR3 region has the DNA TGCAGCGTTACACCGGGACTAGCGACGAATGAGCAGTTCTTC. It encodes CSVTPGLATNEQFF.

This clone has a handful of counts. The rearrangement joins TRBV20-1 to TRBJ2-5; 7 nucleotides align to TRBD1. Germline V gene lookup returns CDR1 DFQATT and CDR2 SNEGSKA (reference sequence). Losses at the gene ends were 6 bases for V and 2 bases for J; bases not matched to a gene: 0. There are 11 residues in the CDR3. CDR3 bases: TGCAGTGCGGGACAGCAAGAGACCCAGTACTTC. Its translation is CSAGQQETQYF.

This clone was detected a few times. CDR3 nucleotide sequence: TGCGCCAGCAGCTTGACGGCCTACGAGCAGTACTTC. Its protein product is CASSLTAYEQYF. The chain has TRBV5-1 and TRBJ2-7; D gene ambiguous. V was pared by 1 base and J by 2 bases, with 4 bases between. CDR3 size: 12 residues. Germline V lookup: CDR1 SGHRS, CDR2 YFSETQ.

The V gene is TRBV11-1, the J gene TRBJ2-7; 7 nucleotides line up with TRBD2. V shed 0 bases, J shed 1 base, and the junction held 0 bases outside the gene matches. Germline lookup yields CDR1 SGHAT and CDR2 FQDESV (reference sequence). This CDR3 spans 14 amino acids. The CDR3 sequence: CASSLAGGSYEQYF. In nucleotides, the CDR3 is TGTGCCAGCAGCTTAGCGGGAGGGTCCTACGAGCAGTACTTC.

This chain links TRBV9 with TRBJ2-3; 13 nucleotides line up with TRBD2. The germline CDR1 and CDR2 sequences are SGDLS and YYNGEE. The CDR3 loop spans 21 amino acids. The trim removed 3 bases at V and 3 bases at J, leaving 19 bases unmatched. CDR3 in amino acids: CASSDKPLAGGPGGETDTQYF. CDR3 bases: TGTGCCAGCAGCGACAAACCACTAGCGGGAGGGCCTGGTGGTGAAACAGATACGCAGTATTTT.